This T cell receptor (beta chain) was identified in a study of shared clonotypes between healthy human individuals (dated by TCRdb to about 2020). As for the study more broadly: Two women and a few men aged 18 to 49 years were included in the cohort. Per donor, leukapheresis produced somewhere between about 0.9 and 10 billion PBMCs. To estimate repertoire size and how much clonotypes are shared between individuals, the study performed deep sequencing of blood TCR repertoires from roughly five healthy adults. For each donor, three plates each were used for CD4 naive and CD4 memory, two plates were used for CD8 naive, and one plate was used for CD8 memory. Different laboratories and diverse techniques were used to prepare libraries and sequence TCR repertoires, to increase sequencing depth and limit assay-specific biases. Points the paper makes about the study in general: Incomplete sequencing was indicated by rarefaction of sorted-subset datasets, despite the large sequencing depth. When four donors were compared, the shared fraction of clonotypes was about 5% for naive CD4, about 4% for naive CD8, more than 2% for memory CD4, and roughly 0.43% for memory CD8. Higher generation probabilities were observed for clonotypes shared by all four sorted-subset donors than for non-shared clonotypes. Because the study included only a small number of donors, the genetic and exposure-history diversity represented was limited. Naive subsets generally had larger estimated clonotype richness than memory subsets did. Based on pairwise subsampling, the degree of clonotype sharing among donors was expected to be affected by sequencing depth. Sampling was restricted to blood, and TCR repertoires in tissues likely differ from the TCR repertoires found in blood.

Note on this clone: The antigen it binds to is not known. Base qualities are not provided; no much larger clone lies one nucleotide away. Distinct nucleotide sequences in the sample also encode this CDR3.

The germline ends are 4 bases apart after V is trimmed by 2 bases and J by 3 bases. The germline V gene (reference sequence) yields SGHNT for CDR1 and YYREEE for CDR2. The CDR3 measures 12 amino acids from cysteine to phenylalanine. CDR3 DNA only is kept here, 36 bases in frame from base 1. TCR CDR3 regions were amplified from genomic DNA by multiplex PCR using the deep immunoSEQ assay. Extracted genomic DNA from each cell subset was spread evenly across all wells of several immunoSEQ 96-well plates, with each plate serving as a replicate. For sorted subsets, each replicate PCR was loaded with 200 ng genomic DNA, equivalent to 30,000 or so T cell genomes. The purified libraries were quantified using a Qubit 3.0 fluorometer, sized with a Bioanalyzer 2100, and then quantified again using the KAPA Library Quantification kit. Every immunoSEQ 96-well plate was sequenced on a dedicated single-read 150-cycle Illumina NextSeq 550 flow cell. Turning to the authors' computational methods: Because the immunoSEQ output held only junctional sequences and lacked quality scores, the filtering could not match the filtering applied to full-length reads. Sequences were annotated with PyIR, a Python wrapper for IgBLAST v1.9, and V/J genes and CDR3 were assigned using IMGT germline references. Reads were filtered out if the reads had weak V/J assignments (E-value above 1e-6), no CDR3, stop codons, out-of-frame junctions, or ambiguous translated residues. A V3J clonotype was defined by an identical inferred V gene, J gene, and CDR3 amino acid sequence. The percentage overlap between two repertoires was calculated by dividing the number of shared unique clonotypes by the size of the smaller repertoire. RTK rarefaction, the Chao1 estimator, and Recon v2.1 estimates of unobserved clonotypes were used to assess repertoire richness. OLGA was used to compute generation probabilities for all TCRbeta clonotypes that the gDNA method yielded from a few donors. The clones in this table, taken by TCRdb from immuneACCESS, are in-frame only. Not every clone is retained; where verified, under half of the shortfall comes from an unresolved V gene, and the cause of the rest is unknown. The V and J calls and the clone size are those of that table, but D and trimming were determined from the DNA. This sample has millions of clones in its table, and about 95% of those were observed once. Around 1.1% of the sample comes from the top ten.

CD8 naive samples were obtained by positive selection for CCR7 among CD45RO-negative cells, yielding a CD45RA+CCR7+ population from which TemRA cells were excluded. The donors were healthy, HIV-negative adults with no recently reported acute infections or vaccinations. Every donor was a Caucasian adult living in Nashville, Tennessee, USA. After blood collection by leukapheresis, PBMCs were isolated using Ficoll-Histopaque density gradient centrifugation and then cryopreserved in the vapor phase of liquid nitrogen. Analytical flow cytometry was used to check the purity and quantity of each magnetically sorted T cell population. Genomic DNA was isolated from every sorted fraction and measured by UV absorbance on a Nanodrop 2000c.

The V gene is TRBV5-4 and the J gene is TRBJ2-3, with the D gene not clear enough to name. Specimen: naive CD8+ T cells sorted from blood. What this sample's cell subset or site label stands for: CD45RA+CCR7+. The source of this sequence is a young man in good health. The CDR3 region: CASSFGTDTQYF. The nucleotide sequence is given as TGTGCCAGCAGCTTCGGAACAGATACGCAGTATTTT.